This TCR beta chain was identified during a study of T cells after yellow fever vaccination. Ten or more counts support this clonotype. Its antigen is currently unknown. Study results and caveats: Re-detected after boosting: most primary clones, more than 95% of CD4 and about 90% of CD8.

V lost 1 base, J lost 3 bases, and 11 bases lay in between. Germline V gene sequence: CDR1 DFQATT, CDR2 SNEGSKA (reference sequence). This CDR3 has 14 residues. TCRdb re-analysed the 5' RACE reads in MiXCR, keeping a single row per CDR3 protein. Counted here are hundreds of thousands of distinct CDR3 sequences, roughly an eighth occurring once; the ten biggest clones make up 15%. V usage is TRBV20-1 and J usage is TRBJ2-3, with D unclear. Specimen: PBMCs, collected on the day of the yellow fever booster vaccination. The sequence came from a man younger than 40 who received the YFV17D yellow fever vaccine. CDR3 sequence reads: CSARGGSRTDTQYF. The CDR3 region has the DNA TGCAGTGCTAGAGGGGGTTCGAGAACAGATACGCAGTATTTT.